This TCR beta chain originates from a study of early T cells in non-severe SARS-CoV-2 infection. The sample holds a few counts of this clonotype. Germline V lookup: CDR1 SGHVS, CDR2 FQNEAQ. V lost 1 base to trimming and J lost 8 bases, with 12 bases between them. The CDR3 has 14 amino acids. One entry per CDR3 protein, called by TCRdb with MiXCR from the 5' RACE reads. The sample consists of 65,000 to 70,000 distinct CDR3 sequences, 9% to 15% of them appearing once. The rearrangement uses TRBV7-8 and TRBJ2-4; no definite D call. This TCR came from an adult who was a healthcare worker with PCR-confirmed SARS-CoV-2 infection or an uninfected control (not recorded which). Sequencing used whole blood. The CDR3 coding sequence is TGTGCCAGCAGCTTAGGTGTGGGTGGCGACATTCAGTACTTC. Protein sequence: CASSLGVGGDIQYF. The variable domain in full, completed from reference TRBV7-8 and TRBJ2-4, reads GAGVSQSPRYKVAKRGQDVALRCDPISGHVSLFWYQQALGQGPEFLTYFQNEAQLDKSGLPSDRFFAERPEGSVSTLKIQRTQQEDSAVYLCASSLGVGGDIQYFGAGTRLSVL.